This T cell receptor (beta chain) was identified in a study of tissue T cells after allogeneic stem cell transplantation. In the study overall: Recipient PBMCs from before transplant existed for a handful of GVHD patients. Study results and limitations: Few T cell clones were shared across patients, but motif clusters showed tissue-specific shared signatures.

The CDR3 loop spans 15 amino acids. Germline V gene sequence: CDR1 SGDLS, CDR2 YYNGEE. J gave up 1 base and V 3 bases, and 2 bases lay outside the gene matches. Data came from immunoSEQ multiplex PCR; TCRdb stores just in-frame clones and leaves some out. The table records approximately 45,000 clones, roughly 92% of them present only once. Note on this clone: As yet, its antigen is unknown.

The V call is TRBV9, the J call TRBJ2-7; 12 bases are shared with TRBD2. This sample comprised blood, obtained before transplantation. This receptor was obtained from a woman aged 35 to 69 who later had graft-versus-host disease after an allogeneic stem cell transplant. This CDR3 reads CASSATSGSSYEQYF. In nucleotides, the CDR3 is TGTGCCAGCAGCGCGACTAGCGGGAGTTCCTACGAGCAGTACTTC. The full variable domain, in which reference TRBV9 and TRBJ2-7 provide the parts outside the CDR3, is DSGVTQTPKHLITATGQRVTLRCSPRSGDLSVYWYQQSLDQGLQFLIQYYNGEERAKGNILERFSAQQFPDLHSELNLSSLELGDSALYFCASSATSGSSYEQYFGPGTRLTVT.